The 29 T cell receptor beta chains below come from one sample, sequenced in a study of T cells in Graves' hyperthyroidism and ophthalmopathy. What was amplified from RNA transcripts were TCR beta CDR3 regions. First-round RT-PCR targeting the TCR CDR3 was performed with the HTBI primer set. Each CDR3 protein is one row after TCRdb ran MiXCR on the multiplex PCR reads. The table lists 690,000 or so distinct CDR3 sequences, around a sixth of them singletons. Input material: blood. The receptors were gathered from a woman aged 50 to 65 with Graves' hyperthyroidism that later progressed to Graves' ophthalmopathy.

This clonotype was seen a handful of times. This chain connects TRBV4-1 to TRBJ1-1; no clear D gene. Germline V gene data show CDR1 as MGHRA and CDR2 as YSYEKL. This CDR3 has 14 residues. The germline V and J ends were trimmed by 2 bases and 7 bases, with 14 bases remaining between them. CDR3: CASSQLGLSDEAFF. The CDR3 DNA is TGCGCCAGCAGCCAACTAGGGTTAAGCGATGAAGCTTTCTTT.

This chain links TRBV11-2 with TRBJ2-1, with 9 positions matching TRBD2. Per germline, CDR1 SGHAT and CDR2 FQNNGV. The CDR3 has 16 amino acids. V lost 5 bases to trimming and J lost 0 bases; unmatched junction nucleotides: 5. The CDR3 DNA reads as TGTGCCAGCAGCGATAGCGGGGGCAGCTCCTACAATGAGCAGTTCTTC. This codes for CASSDSGGSSYNEQFF.

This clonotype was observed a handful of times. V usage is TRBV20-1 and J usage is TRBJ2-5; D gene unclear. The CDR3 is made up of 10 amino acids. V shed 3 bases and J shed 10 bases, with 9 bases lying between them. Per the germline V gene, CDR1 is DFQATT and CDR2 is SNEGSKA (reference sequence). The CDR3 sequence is CSASKGGQYF. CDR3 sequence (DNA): TGCAGTGCTAGCAAGGGCGGCCAGTACTTC.

The CDR3 protein is CSARPAWTPNSYEQFF. The CDR3 DNA reads TGCAGTGCTAGGCCGGCCTGGACACCCAACTCCTACGAGCAGTTCTTC. The chain has TRBV20-1 and TRBJ2-7, with a tentative D call TRBD1 (5 bases). The DNA matches TRBJ2-1 better at its end, which makes the J call doubtful. The CDR3 sequence is 16 residues long. CDR1 DFQATT and CDR2 SNEGSKA come from the germline V gene (reference sequence).

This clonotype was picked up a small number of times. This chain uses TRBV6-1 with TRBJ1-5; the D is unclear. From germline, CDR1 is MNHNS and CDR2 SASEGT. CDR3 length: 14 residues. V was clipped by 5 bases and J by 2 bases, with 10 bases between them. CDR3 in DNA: TGTGCCAGCAGTTATACAGACGGCAATCAGCCCCAGCATTTT. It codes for CASSYTDGNQPQHF.

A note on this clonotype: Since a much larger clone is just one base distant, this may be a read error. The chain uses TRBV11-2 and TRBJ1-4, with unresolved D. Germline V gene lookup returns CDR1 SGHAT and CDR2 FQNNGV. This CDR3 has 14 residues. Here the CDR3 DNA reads TGTGCCAGCAGCCTAGAACGAGGGTCCGCTACTCTGTTTTTT. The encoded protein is CASSLERGSATLFF.

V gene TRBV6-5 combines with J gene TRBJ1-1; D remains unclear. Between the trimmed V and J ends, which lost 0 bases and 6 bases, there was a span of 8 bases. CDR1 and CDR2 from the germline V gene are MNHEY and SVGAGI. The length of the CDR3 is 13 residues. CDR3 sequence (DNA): TGTGCCAGCAGTTACTCGAAGGGATCTGAAGCTTTCTTT. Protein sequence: CASSYSKGSEAFF.

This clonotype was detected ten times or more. CDR3 sequence (DNA): TGTGCCAGCAGCCGCAGGGGGCTGGATGAAAAACTGTTTTTT. It encodes CASSRRGLDEKLFF. The chain carries TRBV11-2 and TRBJ1-4; 8 nucleotides line up with TRBD1. There are 14 residues in the CDR3. CDR1 SGHAT and CDR2 FQNNGV come from the germline V gene. V trimming: 5 bases; J trimming: 6 bases; junction bases outside the gene matches: 5. Complete variable domain (other parts from reference TRBV11-2 and TRBJ1-4): EAGVAQSPRYKIIEKRQSVAFWCNPISGHATLYWYQQILGQGPKLLIQFQNNGVVDDSQLPKDRFSAERLKGVDSTLKIQPAKLEDSAVYLCASSRRGLDEKLFFGSGTQLSVL.

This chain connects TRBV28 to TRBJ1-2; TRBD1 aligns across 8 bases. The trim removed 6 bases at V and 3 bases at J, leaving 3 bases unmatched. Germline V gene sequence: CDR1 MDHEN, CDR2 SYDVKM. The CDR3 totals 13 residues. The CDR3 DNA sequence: TGTGCCAGCAGAACAGGGGGGGACTATGGCTACACCTTC. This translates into CASRTGGDYGYTF.

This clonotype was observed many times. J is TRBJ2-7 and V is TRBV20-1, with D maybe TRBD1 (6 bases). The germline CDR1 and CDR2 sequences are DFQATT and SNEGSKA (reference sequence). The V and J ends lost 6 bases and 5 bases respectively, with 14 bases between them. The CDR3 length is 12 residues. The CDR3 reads CSALGQRDEQYF. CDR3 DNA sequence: TGCAGTGCACTGGGACAACGAGACGAGCAGTACTTC.

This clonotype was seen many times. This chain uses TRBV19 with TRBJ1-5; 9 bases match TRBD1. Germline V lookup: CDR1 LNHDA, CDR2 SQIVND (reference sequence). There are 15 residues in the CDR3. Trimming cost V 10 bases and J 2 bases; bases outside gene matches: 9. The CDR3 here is CATRNRGRGNQPQHF. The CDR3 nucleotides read TGTGCCACCCGAAACAGGGGGCGCGGCAATCAGCCCCAGCATTTT.

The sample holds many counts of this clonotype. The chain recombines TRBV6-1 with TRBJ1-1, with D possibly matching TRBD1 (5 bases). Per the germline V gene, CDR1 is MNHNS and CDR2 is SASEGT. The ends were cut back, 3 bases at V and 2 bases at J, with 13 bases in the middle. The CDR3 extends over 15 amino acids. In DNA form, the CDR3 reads TGTGCCAGCAGTGATCAGAGGACACTCAACACTGAAGCTTTCTTT. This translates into CASSDQRTLNTEAFF.

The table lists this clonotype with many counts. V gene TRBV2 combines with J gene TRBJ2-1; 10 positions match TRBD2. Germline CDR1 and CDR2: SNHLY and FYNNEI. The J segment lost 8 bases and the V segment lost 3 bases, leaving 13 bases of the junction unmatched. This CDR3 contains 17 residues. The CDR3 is CASSDAYQRGGRYEQFF. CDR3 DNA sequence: TGTGCCAGCAGTGATGCCTACCAGCGGGGGGGCCGGTATGAGCAGTTCTTC. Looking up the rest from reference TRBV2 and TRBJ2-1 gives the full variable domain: EPEVTQTPSHQVTQMGQEVILRCVPISNHLYFYWYRQILGQKVEFLVSFYNNEISEKSEIFDDQFSVERPDGSNFTLKIRSTKLEDSAMYFCASSDAYQRGGRYEQFFGPGTRLTVL.

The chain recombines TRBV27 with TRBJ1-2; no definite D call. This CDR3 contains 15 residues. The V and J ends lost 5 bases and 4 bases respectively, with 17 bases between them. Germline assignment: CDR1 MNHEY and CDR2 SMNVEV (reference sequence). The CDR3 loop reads CASSPDRFVGYGYTF. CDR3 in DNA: TGTGCCAGCAGTCCCGACCGGTTTGTCGGCTATGGCTACACCTTC.

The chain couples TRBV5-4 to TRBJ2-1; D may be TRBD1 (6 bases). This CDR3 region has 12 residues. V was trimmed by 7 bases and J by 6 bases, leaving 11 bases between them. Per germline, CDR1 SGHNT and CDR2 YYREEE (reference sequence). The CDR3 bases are TGTGCCAGCTGGAAACAGGGCAATGAGCAGTTCTTC. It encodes CASWKQGNEQFF.

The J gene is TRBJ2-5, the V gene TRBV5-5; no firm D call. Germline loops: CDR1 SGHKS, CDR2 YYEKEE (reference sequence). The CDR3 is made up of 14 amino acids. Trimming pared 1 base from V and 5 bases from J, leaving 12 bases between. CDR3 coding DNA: TGTGCCAGCAGCTTGACGCTCCCGGTTGAGACCCAGTACTTC. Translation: CASSLTLPVETQYF. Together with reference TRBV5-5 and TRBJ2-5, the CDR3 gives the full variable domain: DAGVTQSPTHLIKTRGQQVTLRCSPISGHKSVSWYQQVLGQGPQFIFQYYEKEERGRGNFPDRFSARQFPNYSSELNVNALLLGDSALYLCASSLTLPVETQYFGPGTRLLVL.

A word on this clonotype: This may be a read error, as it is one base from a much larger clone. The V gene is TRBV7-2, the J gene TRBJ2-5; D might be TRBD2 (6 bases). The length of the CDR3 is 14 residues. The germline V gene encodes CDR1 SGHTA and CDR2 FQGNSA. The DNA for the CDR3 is TGTGCCGGCAGCCCCGCGGGATCACAAGAGACCCAGTACTTC. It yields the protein CAGSPAGSQETQYF.

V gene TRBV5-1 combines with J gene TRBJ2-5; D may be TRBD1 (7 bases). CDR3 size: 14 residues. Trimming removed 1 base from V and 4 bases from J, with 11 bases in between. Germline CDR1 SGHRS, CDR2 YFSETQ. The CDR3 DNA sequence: TGCGCCAGCAGCTTGTACAGGGGAGGAGAGACCCAGTACTTC. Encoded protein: CASSLYRGGETQYF.

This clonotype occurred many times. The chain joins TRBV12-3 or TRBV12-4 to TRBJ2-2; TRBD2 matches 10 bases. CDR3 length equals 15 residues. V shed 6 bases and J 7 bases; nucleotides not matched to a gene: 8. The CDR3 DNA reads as TGTGCCAGCAGACCAAGCGGGGGGGCGAACGGGGAGCTGTTTTTT. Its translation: CASRPSGGANGELFF.

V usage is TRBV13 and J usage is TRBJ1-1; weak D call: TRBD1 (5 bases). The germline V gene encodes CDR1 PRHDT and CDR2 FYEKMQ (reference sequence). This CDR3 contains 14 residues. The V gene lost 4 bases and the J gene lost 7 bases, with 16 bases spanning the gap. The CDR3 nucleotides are TGTGCCAGCAGCTCGCCGGGACGTCAGATTGAAGCTTTCTTT. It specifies CASSSPGRQIEAFF.

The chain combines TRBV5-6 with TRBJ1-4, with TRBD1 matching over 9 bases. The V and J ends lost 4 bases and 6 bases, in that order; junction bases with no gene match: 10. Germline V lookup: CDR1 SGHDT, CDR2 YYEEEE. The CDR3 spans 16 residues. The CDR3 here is CASSGGTGYVDEKLFF. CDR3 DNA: TGTGCCAGCAGCGGAGGGACAGGGTATGTGGATGAAAAACTGTTTTTT.

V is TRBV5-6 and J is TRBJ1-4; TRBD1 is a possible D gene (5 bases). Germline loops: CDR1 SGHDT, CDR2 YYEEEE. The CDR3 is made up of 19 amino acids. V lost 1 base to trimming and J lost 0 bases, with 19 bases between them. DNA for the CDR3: TGTGCCAGCAGCTTGAAGACAGTTGCATTCGTTGCAACTAATGAAAAACTGTTTTTT. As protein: CASSLKTVAFVATNEKLFF.

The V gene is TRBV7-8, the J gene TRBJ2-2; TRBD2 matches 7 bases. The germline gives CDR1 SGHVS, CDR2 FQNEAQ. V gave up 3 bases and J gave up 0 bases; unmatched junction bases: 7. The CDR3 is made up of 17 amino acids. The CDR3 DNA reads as TGTGCCAGCAGCTTGGGGGGGGGGGGATCGAACACCGGGGAGCTGTTTTTT. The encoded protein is CASSLGGGGSNTGELFF.

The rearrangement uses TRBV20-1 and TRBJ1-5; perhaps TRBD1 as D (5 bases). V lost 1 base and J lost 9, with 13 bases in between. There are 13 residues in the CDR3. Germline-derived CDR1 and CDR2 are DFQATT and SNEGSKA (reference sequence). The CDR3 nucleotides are TGCAGTGCTAGAGTTGGGGGACCGGGGCCCCAGCATTTT. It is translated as CSARVGGPGPQHF.

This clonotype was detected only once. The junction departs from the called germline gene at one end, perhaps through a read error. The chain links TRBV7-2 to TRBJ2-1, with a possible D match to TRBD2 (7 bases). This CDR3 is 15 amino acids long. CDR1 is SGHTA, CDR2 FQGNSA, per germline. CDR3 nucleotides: TGTGCCGGCAGCCCTGAGGGGGGGTCCTACAATGAGCAGTTCTTC. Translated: CAGSPEGGSYNEQFF.

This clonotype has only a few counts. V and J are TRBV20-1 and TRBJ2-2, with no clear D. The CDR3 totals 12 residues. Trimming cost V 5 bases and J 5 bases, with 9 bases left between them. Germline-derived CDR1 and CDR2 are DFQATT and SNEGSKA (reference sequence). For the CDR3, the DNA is TGCAGTGCTCTTCTGGGGACCGGGGAGCTGTTTTTT. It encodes CSALLGTGELFF.

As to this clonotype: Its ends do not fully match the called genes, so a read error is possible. The CDR3: CSASHSGGAGPYSEQFF. CDR3 nucleotides: TGCAGTGCTAGTCATAGCGGGGGGGCAGGCCCCTACAGTGAGCAGTTCTTC. The rearrangement joins TRBV20-1 to TRBJ2-1, with 11 bases lining up with TRBD2. CDR3 length equals 17 residues. Per germline, CDR1 DFQATT and CDR2 SNEGSKA (reference sequence).

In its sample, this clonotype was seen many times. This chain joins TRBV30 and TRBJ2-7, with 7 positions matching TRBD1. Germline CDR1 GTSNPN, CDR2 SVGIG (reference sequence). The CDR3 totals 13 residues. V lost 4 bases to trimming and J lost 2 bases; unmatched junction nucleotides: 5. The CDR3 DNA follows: TGTGCCTGGAAGGGACAGCCACCCTACGAGCAGTACTTC. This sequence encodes CAWKGQPPYEQYF. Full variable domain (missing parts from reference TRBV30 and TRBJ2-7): SQTIHQWPATLVQPVGSPLSLECTVEGTSNPNLYWYRQAAGRGLQLLFYSVGIGQISSEVPQNLSASRPQDRQFILSSKKLLLSDSGFYLCAWKGQPPYEQYFGPGTRLTVT.

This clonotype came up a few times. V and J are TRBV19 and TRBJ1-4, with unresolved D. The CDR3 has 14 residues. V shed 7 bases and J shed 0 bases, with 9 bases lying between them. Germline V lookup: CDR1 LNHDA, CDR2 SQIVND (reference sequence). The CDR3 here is CASKLGPTNEKLFF. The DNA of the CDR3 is TGTGCCAGTAAGCTCGGTCCAACTAATGAAAAACTGTTTTTT.